This is a list of T cell receptor beta chains from one sample in a study of cytomegalovirus exposure and HLA in healthy donors. The repertoire was sequenced with immunoSEQ multiplex PCR; TCRdb's copy has only in-frame clones and lacks some. The data show over 100,000 clones, 60% to 80% seen once. Specimen: PBMCs. These receptors originate from a middle-aged man in good health and CMV-seropositive. CDR3s include the opening cysteine and the closing phenylalanine or tryptophan. Fields, in order: D gene, clone size, V gene, J gene, CDR3 DNA, CDR3 protein. D genes are given only for firm matches. The size entry is marked missing in some rows and otherwise reads once, few, many or a size class.

>-|few|TRBV5-6|TRBJ1-2
TGTGCCAGCAGCTTGCCAGGGGTTAAGTATGGCTACACCTTC
CASSLPGVKYGYTF
>TRBD2|-|TRBV7-9|TRBJ2-2
TGTGCCAGCAGCATTGGACTAGCGGGAGGCCGGGAGCTGTTTTTT
CASSIGLAGGRELFF
>-|once|TRBV19|TRBJ1-2
TGTGCCAGTAGTAACCCCAGTACAGTGAACTATGGCTACACCTTC
CASSNPSTVNYGYTF
>-|-|TRBV11-1|TRBJ1-1
TGTGCCAGCAGCTGGTCCGCGGGTTCAGGAGCTTTCTTT
CASSWSAGSGAFF
>TRBD1|-|TRBV6-5|TRBJ1-6
TGTGCCAGCGCATGGACAGGGGAAGATTCACCCCTCCACTTT
CASAWTGEDSPLHF
>TRBD2|-|TRBV11-3|TRBJ2-7
TGTGCCAGCAGCCTAGCGGGAGCTATCGAGCAGTACTTC
CASSLAGAIEQYF
>TRBD2|-|TRBV19|TRBJ2-6
TGTGCCAGTAGCCCCTCGGGGGGAATGGCTGGGGCCAACGTCCTGACTTTC
CASSPSGGMAGANVLTF
>TRBD1|-|TRBV5-1|TRBJ2-1
TGCGCCAGCAGCTTTCGGACAGGGGTTTACAATGAGCAGTTCTTC
CASSFRTGVYNEQFF
>-|-|TRBV18|TRBJ1-5
TGTGCCAGCTCACTAGCACTGGATCAGCCCCAGCATTTT
CASSLALDQPQHF
>-|-|TRBV29-1|TRBJ2-1
TGCAGCGCTAGAGTATACAATGAGCAGTTCTTC
CSARVYNEQFF
>-|-|TRBV11-2|TRBJ1-1
TGTGCCAGCAGCTTGCCAGTAAGGAACACTGAAGCTTTCTTT
CASSLPVRNTEAFF
>TRBD2|-|TRBV19|TRBJ2-6
TGTGCCAGTTGGGGGACCGGGACTAGCGGGAGTTTAGGCTCTGGGGCCAACGTCCTGACTTTC
CASWGTGTSGSLGSGANVLTF
>TRBD2|-|TRBV5-1|TRBJ2-7
TGCGCCAGCAGCCCATCCGGGACTAGCGGGAGTCACTACGAGCAGTACTTC
CASSPSGTSGSHYEQYF
>TRBD1|-|TRBV5-1|TRBJ1-4
TGCGCCAGCAGCTCGACAGGGGCCGGGGAAAAACTGTTTTTT
CASSSTGAGEKLFF
>-|-|TRBV19|TRBJ1-1
TGTGCCAGTCCCCCCAGGGGTATTGTGAACACTGAAGCTTTCTTT
CASPPRGIVNTEAFF
>TRBD2|-|TRBV5-6|TRBJ2-7
TGTGCCAGCAGCTTGGGCCGGGGGGGTAGTCGGCAGTACTTC
CASSLGRGGSRQYF
>TRBD1|-|TRBV7-9|TRBJ1-3
TGTGCCAGCAGCCCAACAGGGGCCTCTGGAAACACCATATATTTT
CASSPTGASGNTIYF
>-|-|TRBV6-1|TRBJ1-2
TGTGCCAGCAGGTTGACAGTTAACTATGGCTACACCTTC
CASRLTVNYGYTF
>-|-|TRBV2|TRBJ1-1
TGTGCCAGCAGTCTAGGGGCCGGGGAGGCTGAAGCTTTCTTT
CASSLGAGEAEAFF
>-|-|TRBV19|TRBJ1-4
TGTGCCAGTAGTCCAGGAGGAGGTGAAAAACTGTTTTTT
CASSPGGGEKLFF
>-|-|TRBV6-1|TRBJ1-1
TGTGTCAGCAGTGAATGGGGCGGGAACACTGAAGCTTTCTTT
CVSSEWGGNTEAFF
>TRBD2|-|TRBV6-5|TRBJ2-7
TGTGCCAGCAGTTTGACTAGCGGGGGGCCTTACGAGCAGTACTTC
CASSLTSGGPYEQYF
>-|-|TRBV29-1|TRBJ2-2
TGCAGCGGAGCGGACACCGGGGAGCTGTTTTTT
CSGADTGELFF
>-|few|TRBV5-4|TRBJ2-6
TGTGCCAGCAGCTTGGGGGCTCAGGGGGCCAACGTCCTGACTTTC
CASSLGAQGANVLTF
>TRBD2|-|TRBV4-1|TRBJ2-4
TGCGCCAGCAGCCAAGGGACTAGCGGGAGTTCATACATTCAGTACTTC
CASSQGTSGSSYIQYF
>TRBD1|-|TRBV2|TRBJ1-1
TGTGCCAGCAGTAAGTCAGGACAGGCTACCACTGAAGCTTTCTTT
CASSKSGQATTEAFF
>-|-|TRBV19|TRBJ1-5
TGTGCCAGTAGTGGGGGGACGAAGCCCCAGCATTTT
CASSGGTKPQHF
>-|-|TRBV5-4|TRBJ2-7
TGTGCCAGCAGCTTACGGGAAGACTACGAGCAGTACTTC
CASSLREDYEQYF
>TRBD1|-|TRBV19|TRBJ1-2
TGTGCCAGTAGTATTCGAGGAGGACAGGGGGGAGCTAACTATGGCTACACCTTC
CASSIRGGQGGANYGYTF
>-|-|TRBV5-4|TRBJ2-7
TGTGCCAGCAGCTTGGCAGGCAGCTACGAGCAGTACTTC
CASSLAGSYEQYF
>TRBD2|-|TRBV2|TRBJ2-3
TGTGCCAGCACCTCCGGGACTAGCGGGACTTATACGCAGTATTTT
CASTSGTSGTYTQYF
>-|once|TRBV11-2|TRBJ1-2
TGTGCCAGCAGCTCGCGAGGGCCTGGGCCGGCTGATGGCTACACCTTC
CASSSRGPGPADGYTF
>-|-|TRBV7-2|TRBJ1-1
TGTGCCAGCAGCTTTTCTTCCGGGACACGGAACACTGAAGCTTTCTTT
CASSFSSGTRNTEAFF
>-|few|TRBV5-5|TRBJ1-4
TGTGCCAGCAGCTCTGGGGGGGCCTTCGGTGAAAAACTGTTTTTT
CASSSGGAFGEKLFF
>-|-|TRBV6-5|TRBJ1-3
TGTGCCAGCAGTTACGACAGCGGGGGAAACACCATATATTTT
CASSYDSGGNTIYF
>TRBD2|-|TRBV6-5|TRBJ2-7
TGTGCCAGCAGTTATAGGGAGACGGGAGGCTACGAGCAGTACTTC
CASSYRETGGYEQYF
>TRBD1|-|TRBV27|TRBJ2-7
TGTGCCAGCAGGTCTTTGGGGACAGCCATGGGCATCCACGAGCAGTACTTC
CASRSLGTAMGIHEQYF
>-|once|TRBV7-9|TRBJ1-2
TGTGCCAGCAGCTTCGGGGGATTCGGCTACACCTTC
CASSFGGFGYTF
>-|few|TRBV18|TRBJ2-6
TGTGCCAGCTCAGCCAGCTCTGGGGCCAACGTCCTGACTTTC
CASSASSGANVLTF
>-|once|TRBV2|TRBJ1-5
TGTGCCAGCAGTGAAGGAGATACCCGCAATCAGCCCCAGCATTTT
CASSEGDTRNQPQHF
>TRBD2|-|TRBV10-1|TRBJ2-5
TGCGCCAGCACGGGGAGTATTATTGGACTAGCGGGAAACCCTCAAGAGACCCAGTACTTC
CASTGSIIGLAGNPQETQYF
>-|-|TRBV5-1|TRBJ2-4
TGCGCCAGCAGCTTGCTTGACAGGCCAAACATTCAGTACTTC
CASSLLDRPNIQYF